This T cell receptor beta chain was retrieved from a study of shared clonotypes between healthy human individuals. Germline assignment: CDR1 MNHEY and CDR2 SMNVEV (reference sequence). This CDR3 spans 14 amino acids. V lost 6 bases to trimming and J lost 3 bases, with 12 bases between them. This clone was recorded a few times. Other DNA sequences within the sample encode an identical CDR3. Selected positively for CCR7 and CD45RO-negative, naive CD8 cells excluded terminally differentiated effector memory CD45RA+ cells. The protocol was immunoSEQ multiplex PCR, while the TCRdb copy is restricted to in-frame clones and leaves out a portion. Of about 2.1 million clones listed, over 85% are singletons.

Sample: naive CD8+ T cells from PBMCs. This TCR derives from a man aged 18 to 30 in good health. Some clones in this sample may be carry-over from other donors' samples. This chain connects TRBV27 to TRBJ1-5; D possibly corresponds to TRBD1 (5 bases). The CDR3 nucleotides are TGTGCCAGCAGCTGGGGAGGGGACAATCAGCCCCAGCATTTT. This gives the protein CASSWGGDNQPQHF.